These 22 T cell receptor beta chains share one sample of origin, sequenced in a study of blood T cell repertoires in COVID-19. Produced via immunoSEQ multiplex PCR; TCRdb's table is partial and in-frame only. The sample consists of 140,000 to 150,000 clones, around 88% of them appearing once. The sequenced sample consisted of peripheral blood. The receptors originated from a man in his 60s with active or convalescent COVID-19.

The chain joins TRBV4-1 to TRBJ1-3; D perhaps matches TRBD1 (5 bases). The CDR3 runs to 18 residues. Germline V lookup: CDR1 MGHRA, CDR2 YSYEKL. Trimming left V 1 base short and J 1 base short, with 17 bases between. As DNA, the CDR3 is TGCGCCAGCAGCCAAGCCGCAGGGTCAACTGGGTCTGGAAACACCATATATTTT. Its protein is CASSQAAGSTGSGNTIYF.

The chain recombines TRBV24-1 with TRBJ1-5, with D perhaps matching TRBD1 (5 bases). The V and J ends lost 3 bases and 6 bases respectively, with 11 bases between them. The CDR3 sequence is 14 residues long. CDR1 and CDR2 (germline): KGHDR, SFDVKD. The CDR3 protein is CATSDPGGSQPQHF. CDR3 in DNA: TGTGCCACCAGTGATCCTGGGGGGAGTCAGCCCCAGCATTTT.

V usage is TRBV5-4 and J usage is TRBJ2-7, with TRBD1 identical over 9 bases. Germline CDR1 reads SGHNT; CDR2 reads YYREEE (reference sequence). J lost 10 bases, V lost 4 bases, and 3 bases had no gene match. CDR3 length equals 11 residues. This chain's CDR3 is CASSPGQGQYF. The CDR3 nucleotides are TGTGCCAGCAGCCCGGGACAGGGACAGTACTTC.

The genes are TRBV11-2 and TRBJ2-7; 8 positions agree with TRBD1. With V trimmed by 0 bases and J by 2 bases, 3 bases remained unmatched. The CDR3 consists of 15 residues. Germline V CDR1 and CDR2: SGHAT, FQNNGV. This chain's CDR3 is CASSLEAGGAYEQYF. The CDR3 DNA reads as TGTGCCAGCAGCTTAGAGGCAGGGGGCGCCTACGAGCAGTACTTC.

V is TRBV18 and J is TRBJ2-1; D ambiguous. With 3 bases removed from V and 6 bases from J, the gap between germline ends came to 12 bases. This CDR3 is built from 14 residues. Germline CDR1 KGHSH, CDR2 LQKENI. The CDR3 region has the DNA TGTGCCAGCTCACCCGACATTACCGGCAATGAGCAGTTCTTC. Translated: CASSPDITGNEQFF.

This clone showed up just once. The chain links TRBV7-3 to TRBJ2-3; weak D call: TRBD2 (6 bases). CDR3 size: 15 residues. V lost 1 base, J lost 3 bases, and 11 bases lay in between. Germline loops: CDR1 SGHTA, CDR2 FQGTGA. The CDR3 region is CASSLRRVVTDTQYF. Here the CDR3 DNA reads TGTGCCAGCAGCTTAAGGAGGGTAGTTACAGATACGCAGTATTTT.

The rearrangement joins TRBV5-1 to TRBJ2-2; maybe TRBD1 (5 bases). Germline CDR1 reads SGHRS; CDR2 reads YFSETQ. Deletions cut 4 bases from V and 2 bases from J, with 9 bases between. The CDR3 is 14 residues long. The CDR3 DNA reads TGCGCCAGCAGCCTCGACAGAAACACCGGGGAGCTGTTTTTT. As protein: CASSLDRNTGELFF.

The chain recombines TRBV7-2 with TRBJ2-3; perhaps TRBD1 as D (6 bases). The CDR3 length is 14 residues. Trimming took off 3 bases at V and 0 bases at J, with 7 bases between the two ends. Per the germline V gene, CDR1 is SGHTA and CDR2 is FQGNSA. The CDR3, as DNA: TGTGCCAGCAGCTTGGGGGCTAGCACAGATACGCAGTATTTT. This encodes CASSLGASTDTQYF.

The V gene is TRBV6-6, the J gene TRBJ1-5, with TRBD1 matching 8 bases. The CDR3 is 15 residues long. The ends lost 4 bases at V and 5 bases at J; junction bases unmatched: 7. The germline gives CDR1 MNHNY, CDR2 SVGAGI (reference sequence). Written as DNA, the CDR3 is TGTGCCAGCAGTTTCCTCGGACAGGGAGATCAGCCCCAGCATTTT. This encodes CASSFLGQGDQPQHF.

In its sample, this clone was seen once. This chain uses TRBV30 with TRBJ1-1; 7 nucleotides match TRBD1. Germline V gene data show CDR1 as GTSNPN and CDR2 as SVGIG (reference sequence). Losses at the gene ends were 2 bases for V and 7 bases for J; bases not matched to a gene: 4. The CDR3 totals 12 residues. CDR3 coding DNA: TGTGCCTGGAGTCCCCAGGGGGGTGAAGCTTTCTTT. As protein: CAWSPQGGEAFF. Based on the CDR3 plus reference TRBV30 and TRBJ1-1, the full variable domain is SQTIHQWPATLVQPVGSPLSLECTVEGTSNPNLYWYRQAAGRGLQLLFYSVGIGQISSEVPQNLSASRPQDRQFILSSKKLLLSDSGFYLCAWSPQGGEAFFGQGTRLTVV.

The J gene is TRBJ1-4, the V gene TRBV7-5; the table's D gene call, TRBD1, was not cross checked with the DNA. TRBV7-5 is an annotated pseudogene. The CDR3 is made up of 18 amino acids. This chain's CDR3 is CARSTPGQGAGMREKLFF. The CDR3 DNA sequence: TGTGCCAGAAGCACCCCGGGACAGGGGGCAGGTATGAGGGAAAAACTGTTTTTT.

The chain uses TRBV19 and TRBJ2-4; 10 bases line up with TRBD2. J gave up 4 bases and V 4 bases, and 13 bases lay outside the gene matches. Germline V lookup: CDR1 LNHDA, CDR2 SQIVND (reference sequence). There are 18 residues in the CDR3. The CDR3 DNA follows: TGTGCCAGTAGTACCCCGAGGACTAGCGGAAGAGATAAAAACATTCAGTACTTC. It yields the protein CASSTPRTSGRDKNIQYF.

V is TRBV24-1 and J is TRBJ1-2; D remains unclear. The CDR3 is 11 amino acids. Trimming took 9 bases from V and 2 from J, leaving 6 bases between them. Germline values: CDR1 KGHDR, CDR2 SFDVKD. The DNA of the CDR3 is TGTGCCACCTCAAGCAACTATGGCTACACCTTC. Amino acids: CATSSNYGYTF.

CDR3 sequence reads: CASSLGGILANEQFF. CDR3 nucleotides: TGTGCCAGCAGCTTGGGGGGGATCCTGGCCAATGAGCAGTTCTTC. The V gene is TRBV11-2, the J gene TRBJ2-1, with 7 bases aligning to TRBD2. Germline CDR1 and CDR2: SGHAT and FQNNGV. The CDR3 runs to 15 residues. Unmatched junction bases numbered 8, after V lost 3 bases and J lost 6 bases.

The chain joins TRBV30 to TRBJ2-3; possible D gene TRBD2, 6 bases. The CDR3 sequence is 17 residues long. The germline gives CDR1 GTSNPN, CDR2 SVGIG (reference sequence). V was cut by 2 bases and J by 12 bases, with 30 bases left in between. CDR3 in amino acids: CAWSLVSGRWHAGLQYF. Here the CDR3 DNA reads TGTGCCTGGAGTTTAGTTAGCGGCCGGTGGCACGCCGGATTACAGTATTTT.

The chain joins TRBV5-1 to TRBJ2-2; 13 bases agree with TRBD2. CDR1 and CDR2 (germline): SGHRS, YFSETQ. The length of the CDR3 is 19 residues. After removal of 1 base from V and 2 bases from J, the junction contained 8 bases not matched to a gene. The CDR3 spells CASSLYRPGLAGNTGELFF. As DNA, the CDR3 is TGCGCCAGCAGCTTGTACCGGCCGGGACTAGCGGGAAACACCGGGGAGCTGTTTTTT.

V is TRBV5-4 and J is TRBJ2-5; the D gene is possibly TRBD2 (6 bases). The CDR3 is 16 amino acids. CDR1 is SGHNT and CDR2 is YYREEE in the germline V gene (reference sequence). V shed 3 bases and J shed 4 bases, with 19 bases lying between them. In nucleotides, the CDR3 is TGTGCCAGCAGCTCCGGGACTGGGTATAAGGGAGAGACCCAGTACTTC. Translating gives CASSSGTGYKGETQYF.

The V and J genes are TRBV6-2 or TRBV6-3 and TRBJ1-3; D not certain. Germline V gene lookup returns CDR1 MNHEY and CDR2 SVGEGT. The ends were cut back, 0 bases at V and 4 bases at J, with 10 bases in the middle. The CDR3 length is 15 residues. The CDR3 bases are TGTGCCAGCAGTTACTCGTCCGGGGTCGGAAACACCATATATTTT. Translation: CASSYSSGVGNTIYF.

The chain recombines TRBV30 with TRBJ1-2; D is uncertain. Germline assignment: CDR1 GTSNPN and CDR2 SVGIG (reference sequence). V lost 4 bases and J lost 0, with 12 bases in between. This CDR3 comprises 14 residues. The CDR3 here is CAWTPGNSNYGYTF. CDR3 nucleotide sequence: TGTGCCTGGACCCCCGGGAATTCTAACTATGGCTACACCTTC.

This clone was recorded once. This chain connects TRBV7-2 to TRBJ1-5; D gene uncertain. V lost 5 bases to trimming and J lost 0 bases, with 11 bases between them. The CDR3 is 15 residues long. The V gene's germline CDR1 is SGHTA and CDR2 FQGNSA. The CDR3 here is CASSESGYSNQPQHF. The CDR3, as DNA: TGTGCCAGCAGCGAGTCAGGATATAGCAATCAGCCCCAGCATTTT.

The chain uses TRBV11-3 and TRBJ2-1, with TRBD2 matching over 7 bases. Germline V CDR1 and CDR2: SGHNT, YENEEA. V lost 4 bases, J lost 0 bases, and 3 bases stayed unmatched. CDR3 size: 15 residues. CDR3 coding DNA: TGTGCCAGCAGCTCCCGGACTAGCTCCTACAATGAGCAGTTCTTC. It codes for CASSSRTSSYNEQFF.

The genes are TRBV4-2 and TRBJ2-5; 10 bases are shared with TRBD2. The CDR3 covers 19 residues. Germline CDR1 LGHNA, CDR2 YNFKEQ. V was clipped by 0 bases and J by 2 bases; unmatched bases: 12. CDR3 region: CASSQDLWLAGGPQETQYF. DNA of the CDR3: TGTGCCAGCAGCCAAGATCTTTGGTTAGCGGGGGGCCCGCAAGAGACCCAGTACTTC.